This TCR beta chain was found in a study of blood T cells in healthy people across ages. This clonotype was seen only a few times. A second roughly 6 to 11 cycle PCR used barcoded and J-beta primers. TCRdb independently ran MiXCR on the 5' RACE reads; one entry per CDR3 protein. The table has some 1.7 million distinct CDR3 sequences, roughly 27% seen once. Sequenced input: blood. The TCR comes from a woman younger than 45 in good health.

The chain's CDR3 is CASRPRGGIYEQYF. For the CDR3, the DNA is TGTGCCAGCAGACCAAGGGGAGGGATCTACGAGCAGTACTTC. The J gene is TRBJ2-7, the V gene TRBV7-2, with 7 bases fitting TRBD2. The CDR3 loop spans 14 amino acids. Germline V gives CDR1 SGHTA, CDR2 FQGNSA. V shed 6 bases and J 3 bases; nucleotides not matched to a gene: 8.